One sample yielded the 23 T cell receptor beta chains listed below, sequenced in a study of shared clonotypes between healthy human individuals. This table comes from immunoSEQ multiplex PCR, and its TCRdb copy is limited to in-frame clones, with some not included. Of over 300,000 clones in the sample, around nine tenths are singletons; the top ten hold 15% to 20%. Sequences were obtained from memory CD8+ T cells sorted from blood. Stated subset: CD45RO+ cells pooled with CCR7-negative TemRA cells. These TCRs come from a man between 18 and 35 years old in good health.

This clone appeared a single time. The CDR3 DNA follows: TGTGCCAGCAGCTTAGCAGGGGACGGGTATAATTCACCCCTCCACTTT. Its protein product is CASSLAGDGYNSPLHF. The gene calls are TRBV7-9 and TRBJ1-6; weak D call: TRBD1 (5 bases). Germline V gives CDR1 SEHNR, CDR2 FQNEAQ (reference sequence). V lost 0 bases, J lost 4 bases, and 10 bases lay in between. The CDR3 is made up of 16 amino acids.

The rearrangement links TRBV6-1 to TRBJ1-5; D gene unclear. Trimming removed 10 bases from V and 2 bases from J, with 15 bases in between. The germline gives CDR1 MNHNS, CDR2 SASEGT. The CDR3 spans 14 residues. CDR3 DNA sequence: TGTGCCACCCTTAGTCTGTCAGGCAATCAGCCCCAGCATTTT. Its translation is CATLSLSGNQPQHF.

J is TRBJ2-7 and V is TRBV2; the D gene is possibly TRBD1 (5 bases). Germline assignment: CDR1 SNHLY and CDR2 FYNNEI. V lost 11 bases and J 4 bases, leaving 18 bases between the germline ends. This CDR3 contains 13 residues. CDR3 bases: TGTGCCTCGGCTCAGGGTTGGGGATACGAGCAGTACTTC. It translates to CASAQGWGYEQYF.

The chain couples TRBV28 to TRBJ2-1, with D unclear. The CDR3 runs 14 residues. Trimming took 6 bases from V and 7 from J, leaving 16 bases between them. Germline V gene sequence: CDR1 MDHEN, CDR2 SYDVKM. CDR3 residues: CASSPGRGGNEQFF. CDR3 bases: TGTGCCAGCAGCCCAGGCCGAGGTGGGAATGAGCAGTTCTTC.

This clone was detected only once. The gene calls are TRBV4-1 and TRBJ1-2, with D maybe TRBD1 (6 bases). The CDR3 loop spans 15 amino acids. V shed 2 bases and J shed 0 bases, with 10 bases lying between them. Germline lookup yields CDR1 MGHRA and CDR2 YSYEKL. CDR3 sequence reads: CASSQQGITNYGYTF. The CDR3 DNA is TGCGCCAGCAGCCAACAGGGGATTACTAACTATGGCTACACCTTC.

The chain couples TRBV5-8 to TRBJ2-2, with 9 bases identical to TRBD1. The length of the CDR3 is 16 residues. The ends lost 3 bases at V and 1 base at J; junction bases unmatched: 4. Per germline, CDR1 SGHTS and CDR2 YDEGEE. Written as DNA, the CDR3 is TGTGCCAGCAGCTGGGACAGGGTCTGGAACACCGGGGAGCTGTTTTTT. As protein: CASSWDRVWNTGELFF.

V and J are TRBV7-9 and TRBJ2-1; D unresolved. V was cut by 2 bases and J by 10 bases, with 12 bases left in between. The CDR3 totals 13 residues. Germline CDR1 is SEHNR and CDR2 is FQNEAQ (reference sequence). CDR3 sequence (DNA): TGTGCCAGCAGCTTACTTCCGGACCTCGAGCAGTTCTTC. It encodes CASSLLPDLEQFF.

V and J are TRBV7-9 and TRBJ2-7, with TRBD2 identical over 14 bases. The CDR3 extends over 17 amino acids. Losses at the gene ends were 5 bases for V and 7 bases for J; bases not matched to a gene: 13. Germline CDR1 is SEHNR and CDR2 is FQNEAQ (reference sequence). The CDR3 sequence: CASSDSGTSGSGWEQYF. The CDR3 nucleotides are TGTGCCAGCAGCGACTCTGGGACTAGCGGGAGTGGTTGGGAGCAGTACTTC.

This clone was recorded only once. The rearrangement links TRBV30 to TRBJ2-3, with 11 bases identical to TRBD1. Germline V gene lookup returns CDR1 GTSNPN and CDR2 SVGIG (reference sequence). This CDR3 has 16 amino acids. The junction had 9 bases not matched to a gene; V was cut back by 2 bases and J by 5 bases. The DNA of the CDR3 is TGTGCCTGGAGTACGGTGGACAGGGGGCAAGTAGATACGCAGTATTTT. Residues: CAWSTVDRGQVDTQYF.

The CDR3 DNA reads TGTGCCAGCAGCCACAGGGACGGGAATCAGCCCCAGCATTTT. It translates to CASSHRDGNQPQHF. V gene TRBV27 combines with J gene TRBJ1-5; perhaps TRBD1 as D (6 bases). The ends were cut back, 6 bases at V and 4 bases at J, with 13 bases in the middle. Per the germline V gene, CDR1 is MNHEY and CDR2 is SMNVEV (reference sequence). This CDR3 comprises 14 residues.

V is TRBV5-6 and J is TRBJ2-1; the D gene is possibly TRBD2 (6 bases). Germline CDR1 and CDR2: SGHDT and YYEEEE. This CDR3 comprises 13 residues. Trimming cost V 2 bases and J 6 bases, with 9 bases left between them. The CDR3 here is CASSLGRGNEQFF. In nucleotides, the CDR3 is TGTGCCAGCAGCTTAGGGCGGGGCAATGAGCAGTTCTTC.

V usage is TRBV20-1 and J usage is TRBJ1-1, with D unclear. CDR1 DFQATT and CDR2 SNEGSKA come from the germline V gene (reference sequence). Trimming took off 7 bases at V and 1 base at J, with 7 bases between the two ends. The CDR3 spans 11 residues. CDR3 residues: CSVHENTEAFF. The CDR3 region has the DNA TGCAGTGTACACGAGAACACTGAAGCTTTCTTT.

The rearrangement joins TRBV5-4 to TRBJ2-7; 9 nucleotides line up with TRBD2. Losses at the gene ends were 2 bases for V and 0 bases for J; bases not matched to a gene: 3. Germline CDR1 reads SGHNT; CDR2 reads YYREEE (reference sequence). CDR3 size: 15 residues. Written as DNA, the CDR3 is TGTGCCAGCAGCTTTATTAGCGGGGGCTCCTACGAGCAGTACTTC. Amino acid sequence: CASSFISGGSYEQYF.

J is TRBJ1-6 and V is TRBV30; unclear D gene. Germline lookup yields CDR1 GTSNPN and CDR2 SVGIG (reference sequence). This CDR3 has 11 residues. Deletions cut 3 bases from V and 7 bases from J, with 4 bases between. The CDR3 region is CAWSLNSPLHF. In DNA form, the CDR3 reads TGTGCCTGGAGCCTAAATTCACCCCTCCACTTT. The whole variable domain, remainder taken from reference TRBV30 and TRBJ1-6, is SQTIHQWPATLVQPVGSPLSLECTVEGTSNPNLYWYRQAAGRGLQLLFYSVGIGQISSEVPQNLSASRPQDRQFILSSKKLLLSDSGFYLCAWSLNSPLHFGNGTRLTVT.

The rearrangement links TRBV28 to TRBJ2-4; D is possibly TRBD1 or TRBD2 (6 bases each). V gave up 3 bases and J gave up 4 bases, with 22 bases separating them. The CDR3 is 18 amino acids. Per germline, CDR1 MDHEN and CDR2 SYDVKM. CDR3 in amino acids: CASSFRRQAGGPKNIQYF. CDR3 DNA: TGTGCCAGCAGTTTTCGGCGACAGGCCGGGGGCCCAAAAAACATTCAGTACTTC.

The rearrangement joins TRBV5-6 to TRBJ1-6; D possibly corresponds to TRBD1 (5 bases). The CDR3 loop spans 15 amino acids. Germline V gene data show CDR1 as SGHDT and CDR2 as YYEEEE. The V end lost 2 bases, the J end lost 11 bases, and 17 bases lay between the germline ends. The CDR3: CASSFGGGSFAPLHF. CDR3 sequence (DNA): TGTGCCAGCAGCTTCGGCGGGGGTTCCTTTGCACCCCTCCACTTT.

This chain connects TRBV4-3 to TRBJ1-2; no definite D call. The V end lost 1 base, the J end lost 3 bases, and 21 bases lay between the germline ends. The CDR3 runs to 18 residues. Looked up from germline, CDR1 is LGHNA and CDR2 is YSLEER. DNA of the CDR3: TGCGCCAGCAGCCAAGGACCCGGACTCGCGGGTCTTTACTATGGCTACACCTTC. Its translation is CASSQGPGLAGLYYGYTF.

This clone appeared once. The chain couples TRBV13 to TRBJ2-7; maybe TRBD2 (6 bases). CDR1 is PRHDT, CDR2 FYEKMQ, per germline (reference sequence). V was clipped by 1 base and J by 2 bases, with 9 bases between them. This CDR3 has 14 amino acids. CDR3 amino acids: CASSLEGEAYEQYF. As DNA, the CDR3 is TGTGCCAGCAGCTTAGAAGGGGAGGCCTACGAGCAGTACTTC.

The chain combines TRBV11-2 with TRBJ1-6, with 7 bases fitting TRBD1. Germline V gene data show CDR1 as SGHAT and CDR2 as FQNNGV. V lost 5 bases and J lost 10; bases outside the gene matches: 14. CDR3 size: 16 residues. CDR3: CASSKTGTSGGSPLHF. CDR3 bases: TGTGCCAGCAGCAAGACCGGGACCTCAGGGGGGTCACCCCTCCACTTT.

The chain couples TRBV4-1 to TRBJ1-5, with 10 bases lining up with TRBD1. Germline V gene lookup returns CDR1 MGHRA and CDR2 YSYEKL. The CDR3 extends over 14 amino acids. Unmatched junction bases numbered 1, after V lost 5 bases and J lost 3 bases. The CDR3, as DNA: TGCGCCAGCAGCGGGACAGGGGTCAATCAGCCCCAGCATTTT. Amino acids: CASSGTGVNQPQHF.

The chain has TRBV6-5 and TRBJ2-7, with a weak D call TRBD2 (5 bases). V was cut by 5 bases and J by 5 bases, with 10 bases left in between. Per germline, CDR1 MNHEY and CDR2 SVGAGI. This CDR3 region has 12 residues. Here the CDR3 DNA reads TGTGCCAGCAGTGTCGGAGCGGACGAGCAGTACTTC. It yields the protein CASSVGADEQYF.

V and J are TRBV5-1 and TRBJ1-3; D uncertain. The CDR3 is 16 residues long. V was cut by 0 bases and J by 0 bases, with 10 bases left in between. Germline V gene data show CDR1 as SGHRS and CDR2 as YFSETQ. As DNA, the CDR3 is TGCGCCAGCAGCTTGGATCCAGCCTCCTCTGGAAACACCATATATTTT. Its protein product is CASSLDPASSGNTIYF.

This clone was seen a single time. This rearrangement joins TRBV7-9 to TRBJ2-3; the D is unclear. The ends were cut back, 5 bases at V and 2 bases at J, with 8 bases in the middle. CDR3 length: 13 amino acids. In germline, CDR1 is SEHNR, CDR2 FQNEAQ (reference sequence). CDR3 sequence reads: CASSQPITDTQYF. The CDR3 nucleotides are TGTGCCAGCAGCCAACCGATCACAGATACGCAGTATTTT.